These 9 T cell receptor beta chains were all obtained from the same sample, sequenced in a study of T cell responses to AZD1222 COVID-19 vaccine. The method was immunoSEQ multiplex PCR; TCRdb's version includes in-frame clones alone and lacks a portion of them. The table shows about 120,000 clones, with around 85% occurring only once. This sample comprised peripheral blood, obtained on day 0 of AZD1222 vaccination. These TCRs come from an adult in good health.

This clone was seen a single time. The rearrangement joins TRBV6-4 to TRBJ2-3, with D possibly called TRBD1 or TRBD2 (6 bases each). The CDR3 is made up of 15 amino acids. Trimming removed 3 bases from V and 2 bases from J, with 12 bases in between. Per the germline V gene, CDR1 is MRHNA and CDR2 is SNTAGT. The CDR3 region is CASSDRGANTDTQYF. Here the CDR3 DNA reads TGTGCCAGCAGTGATAGGGGGGCTAACACAGATACGCAGTATTTT.

This sequence joins TRBV11-2 and TRBJ1-5; 7 positions agree with TRBD1. The CDR3 covers 16 residues. Germline V gene sequence: CDR1 SGHAT, CDR2 FQNNGV. J was trimmed by 4 bases and V by 1 base; bases with no gene match: 7. CDR3 amino acids: CASSLAGTAKNQPQHF. DNA for the CDR3: TGTGCCAGCAGCTTAGCCGGGACAGCCAAAAATCAGCCCCAGCATTTT.

The rearrangement uses TRBV4-1 and TRBJ1-4; D not certain. CDR1 and CDR2 (germline): MGHRA, YSYEKL. With 4 bases removed from V and 8 bases from J, the gap between germline ends came to 8 bases. This CDR3 region has 12 residues. The CDR3 nucleotides read TGCGCCAGCAGCCGAAGCCCCGAAAAACTGTTTTTT. Protein product: CASSRSPEKLFF.

The chain recombines TRBV6-1 with TRBJ2-1; 8 positions agree with TRBD2. CDR1 is MNHNS, CDR2 SASEGT, per germline. J lost 2 bases, V lost 3 bases, and 6 bases had no gene match. This CDR3 is built from 16 residues. The chain's CDR3 is CASSEGAGGPYNEQFF. The CDR3 DNA sequence: TGTGCCAGCAGTGAGGGGGCGGGAGGACCCTACAATGAGCAGTTCTTC.

This clone was seen only once. The CDR3 DNA sequence: TGTGCCACCAGCAGTGGGCAGAAGTATTCACCCCTCCACTTT. Translated: CATSSGQKYSPLHF. The chain is built from TRBV15 and TRBJ1-6, with D hard to call. Germline-derived CDR1 and CDR2 are LNHNV and YYDKDF (reference sequence). This CDR3 is built from 14 residues. V lost 3 bases, J lost 8 bases, and 11 bases lay in between.

The CDR3 loop is CASSDRTVQETQYF. The DNA of the CDR3 is TGTGCCAGCAGCGACCGGACAGTTCAAGAGACCCAGTACTTC. The chain employs TRBV7-9 and TRBJ2-5; the D gene is possibly TRBD1 (6 bases). The CDR3 consists of 14 residues. Per germline, CDR1 SEHNR and CDR2 FQNEAQ (reference sequence). The V end lost 5 bases, the J end lost 2 bases, and 12 bases lay between the germline ends.

This CDR3 is CASSQDKGEASTDTQYF. The DNA for the CDR3 is TGTGCCAGCAGCCAAGATAAAGGGGAGGCTAGCACAGATACGCAGTATTTT. The chain carries TRBV14 and TRBJ2-3, with D possibly TRBD2 on 6 matching bases. Germline CDR1 and CDR2: SGHDN and FVKESK. The CDR3 contains 17 residues. V was shortened by 0 bases and J by 0 bases, with 13 bases between the two germline ends.

The genes are TRBV7-9 and TRBJ2-3; no firm D call. The ends were cut back, 7 bases at V and 2 bases at J, with 4 bases in the middle. The germline V gene has CDR1 SEHNR and CDR2 FQNEAQ (reference sequence). This CDR3 has 11 amino acids. Here the CDR3 reads CASTFTDTQYF. In DNA form, the CDR3 reads TGTGCCAGCACCTTCACAGATACGCAGTATTTT.

The rearrangement uses TRBV5-1 and TRBJ2-1; a weak D match, TRBD2 (6 bases). Germline assignment: CDR1 SGHRS and CDR2 YFSETQ. The CDR3 contains 14 residues. Trimming took 0 bases from V and 2 from J, leaving 6 bases between them. The CDR3 here is CASSLGEAYNEQFF. DNA for the CDR3: TGCGCCAGCAGCTTGGGGGAGGCCTACAATGAGCAGTTCTTC.